The next 14 T cell receptor beta chains were all read from a single sample in a study of cytomegalovirus exposure and HLA in healthy donors. This PCR relied on a set of 60 Vbeta primers and 13 Jbeta primers. Clones were sequenced by immunoSEQ multiplex PCR, and TCRdb holds only the in-frame ones, with some missing. Among 140,000 to 150,000 clones listed, more than 75% were seen once. Sequencing was done on a sample of PBMCs. These receptors all come from a female donor in good health and CMV-seronegative.

The chain links TRBV7-9 to TRBJ1-1, with D hard to call. With 5 bases removed from V and 7 bases from J, the gap between germline ends came to 11 bases. CDR3 size: 12 residues. Germline loops: CDR1 SEHNR, CDR2 FQNEAQ (reference sequence). CDR3 sequence (DNA): TGTGCCAGCAGCCTAGAGCACCTTGAAGCTTTCTTT. Translated, it gives CASSLEHLEAFF. The whole variable domain, filled in from reference TRBV7-9 and TRBJ1-1, reads DTGVSQNPRHKITKRGQNVTFRCDPISEHNRLYWYRQTLGQGPEFLTYFQNEAQLEKSRLLSDRFSAERPKGSFSTLEIQRTEQGDSAMYLCASSLEHLEAFFGQGTRLTVV.

V gene TRBV5-1 combines with J gene TRBJ2-1; the D is unclear. CDR3 size: 13 residues. V was pared by 0 bases and J by 4 bases, with 5 bases between. Germline CDR1 SGHRS, CDR2 YFSETQ. This CDR3 is CASSLDIYNEQFF. The CDR3 DNA is TGCGCCAGCAGCTTGGACATATACAATGAGCAGTTCTTC.

CDR3 DNA: TGTGCCAGCAGGGCCTACCACGGGACTAGCGGGATCTACGAGCAGTACTTC. Its protein product is CASRAYHGTSGIYEQYF. The genes are TRBV2 and TRBJ2-7; TRBD2 agrees at 13 bases. Germline trimming cut 6 bases from V and 3 bases from J; bases unmatched to any gene: 11. Germline assignment: CDR1 SNHLY and CDR2 FYNNEI. The CDR3 spans 17 residues.

This rearrangement joins TRBV27 to TRBJ1-2; 12 bases match TRBD1. The junction had 9 bases not matched to a gene; V was cut back by 6 bases and J by 4 bases. The CDR3 length is 16 residues. CDR1 is MNHEY, CDR2 SMNVEV, per germline (reference sequence). The CDR3 protein is CASSRGTGGAGYGYTF. In DNA, the CDR3 is TGTGCCAGCAGCCGAGGGACAGGGGGCGCAGGCTATGGCTACACCTTC.

The rearrangement uses TRBV7-9 and TRBJ1-1, with no clear D. V shed 5 bases and J shed 1 base, with 11 bases lying between them. Germline CDR1 SEHNR, CDR2 FQNEAQ (reference sequence). The CDR3 contains 14 residues. CDR3: CASSQNWRNTEAFF. For the CDR3, the DNA is TGTGCCAGCAGCCAAAACTGGAGGAACACTGAAGCTTTCTTT.

On this clone itself: A junction boundary mismatches the germline segment, possibly from a read error. V usage is TRBV7-9 and J usage is TRBJ1-1; D gene unclear. Germline V gene lookup returns CDR1 SEHNR and CDR2 FQNEAQ (reference sequence). The CDR3 contains 15 residues. CDR3 sequence reads: CSSSLGELIDTEAFF. The DNA for the CDR3 is TGTTCCAGCAGCTTAGGTGAGCTAATTGACACTGAAGCTTTCTTT.

The chain has TRBV10-3 and TRBJ2-3, with 8 bases that match TRBD2. The CDR3 loop spans 15 amino acids. CDR1 is ENHRY and CDR2 is SYGVKD in the germline V gene. The V segment lost 0 bases and the J segment 6 bases; nucleotides outside the gene matches: 5. CDR3 protein: CAISESSGSVDTQYF. The CDR3 DNA reads as TGTGCCATCAGTGAGTCGAGCGGGAGTGTGGATACGCAGTATTTT.

The gene calls are TRBV29-1 and TRBJ1-4, with 10 bases identical to TRBD1. Germline CDR1 reads SQVTM; CDR2 reads ANQGSEA. V shed 6 bases and J 8 bases; nucleotides not matched to a gene: 12. The CDR3 consists of 15 residues. The CDR3 region is CSVASGTGVGEKLFF. DNA for the CDR3: TGCAGCGTCGCCTCCGGGACAGGGGTAGGAGAAAAACTGTTTTTT.

This chain joins TRBV6-5 and TRBJ2-7; possible D gene TRBD1, 5 bases. There are 14 residues in the CDR3. Germline values: CDR1 MNHEY, CDR2 SVGAGI. With 2 bases removed from V and 2 bases from J, the gap between germline ends came to 10 bases. The CDR3 protein is CASSYKQVPYEQYF. In DNA, the CDR3 is TGTGCCAGCAGTTACAAACAGGTTCCCTACGAGCAGTACTTC.

Only one count was recorded for this clone. V and J are TRBV19 and TRBJ2-3; D might be TRBD2 (5 bases). This CDR3 is built from 15 residues. With 4 bases removed from V and 3 bases from J, the gap between germline ends came to 14 bases. Germline V gene data show CDR1 as LNHDA and CDR2 as SQIVND (reference sequence). CDR3 sequence reads: CASSTRGPGTDTQYF. CDR3 bases: TGTGCCAGTAGTACGAGAGGGCCCGGTACAGATACGCAGTATTTT.

The CDR3 loop reads CASSPPGGKNIQYF. For the CDR3, the DNA is TGTGCCAGCAGTCCACCCGGGGGGAAAAACATTCAGTACTTC. The V call is TRBV27, the J call TRBJ2-4; 7 bases line up with TRBD2. Germline assignment: CDR1 MNHEY and CDR2 SMNVEV (reference sequence). CDR3 length: 14 residues. Trimming took 5 bases from V and 4 from J; bases not matched to a gene: 5.

This rearrangement joins TRBV18 to TRBJ1-3; D possibly corresponds to TRBD1 (5 bases). With 6 bases removed from V and 7 bases from J, the gap between germline ends came to 10 bases. This CDR3 is 12 amino acids long. CDR1 and CDR2 (germline): KGHSH, LQKENI. The DNA for the CDR3 is TGTGCCAGCTCGCCGCAGGGTAACACCATATATTTT. It specifies CASSPQGNTIYF.

The chain joins TRBV15 to TRBJ1-5; possibly TRBD1 for D (5 bases). Germline loops: CDR1 LNHNV, CDR2 YYDKDF (reference sequence). The CDR3 is made up of 13 amino acids. V lost 3 bases and J 9 bases, leaving 12 bases between the germline ends. The CDR3 nucleotides are TGTGCCACCAGCAGCTCCAGGGTGCTGCCCCAGCATTTT. It is translated as CATSSSRVLPQHF.

This chain connects TRBV9 to TRBJ2-2, with D possibly matching TRBD1 (5 bases). In germline, CDR1 is SGDLS, CDR2 YYNGEE. This CDR3 is built from 12 residues. Trimming shortened V by 5 bases and J by 6 bases, and 8 bases separated the two germline ends. Written as DNA, the CDR3 is TGTGCCAGCAGAGGGGATTCCGGGGAGCTGTTTTTT. It encodes CASRGDSGELFF.